The 10 T cell receptor beta chains reported below all come from one sample, sequenced in a study of shared clonotypes between healthy human individuals. The naive CD8 fraction comprised CD45RO-negative cells positively selected for CCR7 and excluded terminally differentiated effector memory CD45RA+ cells. Data came from immunoSEQ multiplex PCR; TCRdb stores just in-frame clones and leaves some out. The sample consists of hundreds of thousands of clones, 95% of them appearing once. Sequenced sample: naive CD8+ T cells sorted from blood. These receptors came from a woman aged 25-40 years in good health.

The count of this clone is one. The rearrangement uses TRBV7-6 and TRBJ2-2, with 7 bases that match TRBD2. The V gene's germline CDR1 is SGHVS and CDR2 FNYEAQ. Unmatched junction bases numbered 3, after V lost 2 bases and J lost 6 bases. The CDR3 consists of 14 residues. Here the CDR3 DNA reads TGTGCCAGCAGCTTATACGCGGGAGCCGGGGAGCTGTTTTTT. Translation: CASSLYAGAGELFF. The full variable domain, rest sourced from reference TRBV7-6 and TRBJ2-2, is GAGVSQSPRYKVTKRGQDVALRCDPISGHVSLYWYRQALGQGPEFLTYFNYEAQQDKSGLPNDRFSAERPEGSISTLTIQRTEQRDSAMYRCASSLYAGAGELFFGEGSRLTVL.

This chain links TRBV7-9 with TRBJ2-1; TRBD2 is a possible D gene (5 bases). With 5 bases removed from V and 5 bases from J, the gap between germline ends came to 13 bases. The germline V gene encodes CDR1 SEHNR and CDR2 FQNEAQ (reference sequence). This CDR3 spans 14 amino acids. This CDR3 reads CASSRVGLNNEQFF. The DNA of the CDR3 is TGTGCCAGCAGCCGAGTAGGACTTAACAATGAGCAGTTCTTC.

The CDR3 DNA sequence: TGTGCCAGCAGTTGGGGAGCGGACCTCTCCTACGAGCAGTACTTC. Protein product: CASSWGADLSYEQYF. The chain is built from TRBV6-5 and TRBJ2-7, with a tentative D call TRBD2 (5 bases). Trimming shortened V by 4 bases and J by 0 bases, and 13 bases separated the two germline ends. Germline CDR1 MNHEY, CDR2 SVGAGI. The CDR3 extends over 15 amino acids.

This rearrangement joins TRBV6-4 to TRBJ2-7; D is possibly TRBD2 (8 bases). Germline lookup yields CDR1 MRHNA and CDR2 SNTAGT. The CDR3 consists of 17 residues. V was clipped by 4 bases and J by 0 bases, with 19 bases between them. The CDR3, as DNA: TGTGCCAGCAGTGGGGACAGTACTAGCGGCGACTCCTACGAGCAGTACTTC. This encodes CASSGDSTSGDSYEQYF.

V usage is TRBV5-8 and J usage is TRBJ2-2; D is uncertain. Germline V lookup: CDR1 SGHTS, CDR2 YDEGEE. This CDR3 has 14 amino acids. Trimming stripped 4 bases from V and 1 base from J, with 8 bases between. CDR3 sequence reads: CASSNLENTGELFF. The CDR3 nucleotides read TGTGCCAGCAGCAACCTTGAGAACACCGGGGAGCTGTTTTTT.

The chain joins TRBV27 to TRBJ2-1; D is ambiguous. The CDR3 contains 15 residues. V was trimmed by 8 bases and J by 0 bases, leaving 14 bases between them. CDR1 is MNHEY and CDR2 is SMNVEV in the germline V gene (reference sequence). The CDR3, as DNA: TGTGCCAGCCGATTAAGCCCAATCTCCTACAATGAGCAGTTCTTC. It is translated as CASRLSPISYNEQFF.

The V call is TRBV30, the J call TRBJ2-7; D gene ambiguous. This CDR3 has 12 amino acids. From germline, CDR1 is GTSNPN and CDR2 SVGIG (reference sequence). Trimming cost V 0 bases and J 6 bases, with 9 bases left between them. This CDR3 reads CAWSVWLGEQYF. In DNA form, the CDR3 reads TGTGCCTGGAGTGTTTGGCTAGGCGAGCAGTACTTC.

The chain recombines TRBV28 with TRBJ2-5; tentatively, D is TRBD1 (5 bases). Germline V CDR1 and CDR2: MDHEN, SYDVKM. Between the trimmed V and J ends, which lost 9 bases and 5 bases, there was a span of 19 bases. CDR3 length: 14 residues. The CDR3 DNA reads as TGTGCCAGTGGGTCGACTGGGGCTGGGGAGACCCAGTACTTC. Translation: CASGSTGAGETQYF.

The genes are TRBV19 and TRBJ2-2; D is possibly TRBD2 (6 bases). There are 13 residues in the CDR3. CDR1 is LNHDA, CDR2 SQIVND, per germline (reference sequence). Trimming removed 5 bases from V and 5 bases from J, with 9 bases in between. In DNA form, the CDR3 reads TGTGCCAGTAGTTCCGGGGGAACCGGGGAGCTGTTTTTT. Its protein product is CASSSGGTGELFF.

V usage is TRBV13 and J usage is TRBJ2-3; the D gene is possibly TRBD2 (6 bases). Trimming stripped 8 bases from V and 3 bases from J, with 15 bases between. The V gene's germline CDR1 is PRHDT and CDR2 FYEKMQ (reference sequence). This CDR3 contains 14 residues. The CDR3 here is CASGDRDSTDTQYF. In nucleotides, the CDR3 is TGTGCCAGCGGCGACCGGGACTCTACAGATACGCAGTATTTT. The entire variable domain, with the rest obtained from reference TRBV13 and TRBJ2-3, is as follows: AAGVIQSPRHLIKEKRETATLKCYPIPRHDTVYWYQQGPGQDPQFLISFYEKMQSDKGSIPDRFSAQQFSDYHSELNMSSLELGDSALYFCASGDRDSTDTQYFGPGTRLTVL.